The 30 T cell receptor beta chains reported below all come from one sample, sequenced in a study of blood T cell repertoires in COVID-19. Profiled with immunoSEQ multiplex PCR; TCRdb holds only in-frame clones, not every one. The table lists roughly 400,000 clones, 88% of them singletons. The source material was PBMCs or T cells enriched from blood (not recorded which). Source of these receptors: a woman between 40 and 50 years old with acute COVID-19.

The genes are TRBV13 and TRBJ1-5; perhaps TRBD1 as D (6 bases). The CDR3 runs to 16 residues. Germline CDR1 and CDR2: PRHDT and FYEKMQ (reference sequence). V lost 5 bases, J lost 6 bases, and 20 bases lay in between. The CDR3 DNA sequence: TGTGCCAGCAGCACCACAGGGTCAGGACTGAGTCAGCCCCAGCATTTT. Protein: CASSTTGSGLSQPQHF. The full variable domain, completed using reference TRBV13 and TRBJ1-5, is AAGVIQSPRHLIKEKRETATLKCYPIPRHDTVYWYQQGPGQDPQFLISFYEKMQSDKGSIPDRFSAQQFSDYHSELNMSSLELGDSALYFCASSTTGSGLSQPQHFGDGTRLSIL.

The chain couples TRBV30 to TRBJ1-1, with D possibly TRBD1 on 5 matching bases. The ends were cut back, 4 bases at V and 6 bases at J, with 21 bases in the middle. CDR1 is GTSNPN and CDR2 is SVGIG in the germline V gene (reference sequence). CDR3 length: 15 residues. The CDR3: CAWTPRRGNWAEAFF. The CDR3 DNA reads as TGTGCCTGGACCCCAAGAAGGGGAAATTGGGCTGAAGCTTTCTTT.

V and J are TRBV18 and TRBJ1-5; a possible D gene is TRBD1 (5 bases). This CDR3 region has 14 residues. The germline CDR1 and CDR2 sequences are KGHSH and LQKENI. V lost 2 bases and J 4 bases, leaving 9 bases between the germline ends. The DNA of the CDR3 is TGTGCCAGCTCACCAGGGGCTCGGAATCAGCCCCAGCATTTT. Translating it yields CASSPGARNQPQHF. The complete variable domain, with remaining parts taken from reference TRBV18 and TRBJ1-5, reads NAGVMQNPRHLVRRRGQEARLRCSPMKGHSHVYWYRQLPEEGLKFMVYLQKENIIDESGMPKERFSAEFPKEGPSILRIQQVVRGDSAAYFCASSPGARNQPQHFGDGTRLSIL.

The chain links TRBV5-1 to TRBJ2-5; 8 bases agree with TRBD2. This CDR3 has 14 residues. CDR1 and CDR2 (germline): SGHRS, YFSETQ. The trim removed 4 bases at V and 5 bases at J, leaving 7 bases unmatched. The CDR3 bases are TGCGCCAGCAGCCCGGGGACTAGACGGGAGACCCAGTACTTC. Protein: CASSPGTRRETQYF. The full variable domain, rest sourced from reference TRBV5-1 and TRBJ2-5, is KAGVTQTPRYLIKTRGQQVTLSCSPISGHRSVSWYQQTPGQGLQFLFEYFSETQRNKGNFPGRFSGRQFSNSRSEMNVSTLELGDSALYLCASSPGTRRETQYFGPGTRLLVL.

The chain is built from TRBV9 and TRBJ2-5; D remains ambiguous. V lost 2 bases and J lost 3, with 11 bases in between. The germline V gene has CDR1 SGDLS and CDR2 YYNGEE. CDR3 length equals 14 residues. CDR3 nucleotides: TGTGCCAGCAGCGTGAACCCGCGAAAAGAGACCCAGTACTTC. It yields the protein CASSVNPRKETQYF.

This clone was seen only once. The chain combines TRBV25-1 with TRBJ1-4; 7 bases map to TRBD1. CDR3 length: 14 residues. J lost 5 bases, V lost 6 bases, and 6 bases had no gene match. The germline CDR1 and CDR2 sequences are MGHDK and SYGVNS. Written as DNA, the CDR3 is TGTGCCAGCAGAACCGGGACAGAAAATGAAAAACTGTTTTTT. This sequence encodes CASRTGTENEKLFF.

The chain is built from TRBV6-5 and TRBJ1-1, with D perhaps matching TRBD1 (6 bases). Germline-derived CDR1 and CDR2 are MNHEY and SVGAGI. The CDR3 runs 13 residues. The germline V and J ends were trimmed by 5 bases and 8 bases, with 15 bases remaining between them. The CDR3 region is CASSHPTGIEAFF. CDR3 nucleotides: TGTGCCAGCAGTCATCCTACAGGGATCGAAGCTTTCTTT.

The chain couples TRBV11-3 to TRBJ2-2; the D gene is possibly TRBD1 (5 bases). Trimming stripped 1 base from V and 5 bases from J, with 8 bases between. Germline lookup yields CDR1 SGHNT and CDR2 YENEEA. The CDR3 runs to 14 residues. The CDR3 here is CASSLASGTGELFF. In DNA form, the CDR3 reads TGTGCCAGCAGCTTAGCGTCAGGGACCGGGGAGCTGTTTTTT.

This chain uses TRBV29-1 with TRBJ2-7; TRBD1 agrees at 8 bases. Germline CDR1 and CDR2: SQVTM and ANQGSEA. The CDR3 contains 14 residues. The ends lost 6 bases at V and 0 bases at J; junction bases unmatched: 7. The DNA for the CDR3 is TGCAGCGTGGGAAGGACAGGGAGCTCCTACGAGCAGTACTTC. Its protein product is CSVGRTGSSYEQYF.

The chain employs TRBV11-2 and TRBJ2-1, with TRBD1 as a possible D gene (6 bases). The V and J ends lost 6 bases and 1 base respectively, with 16 bases between them. In germline, CDR1 is SGHAT, CDR2 FQNNGV. This CDR3 spans 16 amino acids. The CDR3 spells CASRLIRGRSYNEQFF. CDR3 DNA: TGTGCCAGCAGGCTTATCAGGGGTAGGTCCTACAATGAGCAGTTCTTC. The whole variable domain, remainder taken from reference TRBV11-2 and TRBJ2-1, is EAGVAQSPRYKIIEKRQSVAFWCNPISGHATLYWYQQILGQGPKLLIQFQNNGVVDDSQLPKDRFSAERLKGVDSTLKIQPAKLEDSAVYLCASRLIRGRSYNEQFFGPGTRLTVL.

This clone appeared a few times. The V call is TRBV7-9, the J call TRBJ2-7; 11 bases align to TRBD1. The CDR3 length is 14 residues. Unmatched junction bases numbered 6, after V lost 7 bases and J lost 4 bases. Germline V CDR1 and CDR2: SEHNR, FQNEAQ (reference sequence). CDR3 loop: CASIPGQGVYEQYF. CDR3 in DNA: TGTGCCAGCATACCGGGACAGGGGGTTTACGAGCAGTACTTC.

This clone was seen a single time. V usage is TRBV19 and J usage is TRBJ2-3; 12 bases agree with TRBD2. After removal of 1 base from V and 1 base from J, the junction contained 0 bases not matched to a gene. The CDR3 is made up of 16 amino acids. Germline V gene data show CDR1 as LNHDA and CDR2 as SQIVND (reference sequence). The CDR3 DNA reads as TGTGCCAGTAGTATAGGGACTAGCGGGGGCACAGATACGCAGTATTTT. It specifies CASSIGTSGGTDTQYF. The complete variable domain, with remaining parts taken from reference TRBV19 and TRBJ2-3, reads DGGITQSPKYLFRKEGQNVTLSCEQNLNHDAMYWYRQDPGQGLRLIYYSQIVNDFQKGDIAEGYSVSREKKESFPLTVTSAQKNPTAFYLCASSIGTSGGTDTQYFGPGTRLTVL.

In this sample, this clone turned up once. V and J are TRBV2 and TRBJ2-7, with 8 bases aligning to TRBD1. The CDR3 has 14 amino acids. Germline-derived CDR1 and CDR2 are SNHLY and FYNNEI. V was pared by 3 bases and J by 3 bases, with 4 bases of the junction left unmatched. The CDR3 loop is CASSDPDRDYEQYF. Here the CDR3 DNA reads TGTGCCAGCAGTGACCCGGACAGGGACTACGAGCAGTACTTC.

The chain uses TRBV3-1 (or the pseudogene TRBV3-2) and TRBJ2-1, with TRBD2 matching 9 bases. Unmatched junction bases numbered 7, after V lost 0 bases and J lost 7 bases. Per the germline V gene, CDR1 is LGHDT and CDR2 is YNNKEL (reference sequence). The CDR3 has 16 amino acids. This CDR3 reads CASSQDMRTSANEQFF. The CDR3 coding sequence is TGTGCCAGCAGCCAAGATATGCGGACTAGCGCAAATGAGCAGTTCTTC.

The CDR3 sequence is CATSDLFTDTGGELFF. The CDR3 DNA follows: TGTGCCACCAGTGATTTGTTTACGGACACGGGCGGGGAGCTGTTTTTT. The chain is built from TRBV24-1 and TRBJ2-2; D might be TRBD1 (5 bases). V lost 0 bases, J lost 7 bases, and 14 bases lay in between. Germline-derived CDR1 and CDR2 are KGHDR and SFDVKD. The CDR3 has 16 residues.

V gene TRBV19 combines with J gene TRBJ2-1; TRBD2 matches at 7 bases. The V and J ends lost 1 base and 9 bases, in that order; junction bases with no gene match: 3. Germline values: CDR1 LNHDA, CDR2 SQIVND (reference sequence). This CDR3 comprises 13 residues. The CDR3 nucleotides read TGTGCCAGTAGTATAGCGGGGGGTGGTGAGCAGTTCTTC. Encoded protein: CASSIAGGGEQFF.

The chain employs TRBV27 and TRBJ1-2; D is unresolved. Germline CDR1 MNHEY, CDR2 SMNVEV (reference sequence). This CDR3 has 14 residues. Between the trimmed V and J ends, which lost 0 bases and 2 bases, there was a span of 7 bases. The CDR3 nucleotides read TGTGCCAGCAGTTTATCCGGGAGAAACTATGGCTACACCTTC. Translating it yields CASSLSGRNYGYTF.

As DNA, the CDR3 is TGTGCCAGCAGCCTAGGAGGGGGCACTGAAGCTTTCTTT. Its translation is CASSLGGGTEAFF. The J gene is TRBJ1-1, the V gene TRBV9; tentative D call: TRBD1 (6 bases). This CDR3 comprises 13 residues. CDR1 is SGDLS, CDR2 YYNGEE, per germline. Trimming removed 4 bases from V and 4 bases from J, with 11 bases in between.

The V call is TRBV25-1, the J call TRBJ1-3; no definite D call. Germline-derived CDR1 and CDR2 are MGHDK and SYGVNS. V lost 0 bases and J 8 bases, leaving 14 bases between the germline ends. The CDR3 loop spans 15 amino acids. CDR3 coding DNA: TGTGCCAGCAGTGAATATTTTAGCGTTGGGGACACCATATATTTT. This translates into CASSEYFSVGDTIYF.

The rearrangement links TRBV7-6 to TRBJ1-2, with 8 nucleotides matching TRBD1. CDR1 is SGHVS, CDR2 FNYEAQ, per germline. The CDR3 covers 15 residues. V trimming: 5 bases; J trimming: 6 bases; junction bases outside the gene matches: 11. CDR3 DNA: TGTGCCAGCAGCAGAACAGGGGGAGGGAAAGATGGCTACACCTTC. Encoded protein: CASSRTGGGKDGYTF.

V and J are TRBV4-2 and TRBJ1-6, with a possible D match to TRBD1 (5 bases). V dropped 1 base and J dropped 8 bases, with 9 bases sitting between them. Germline V gives CDR1 LGHNA, CDR2 YNFKEQ. The CDR3 consists of 14 residues. The CDR3 sequence is CASSQVVTDSPLHF. As DNA, the CDR3 is TGTGCCAGCAGCCAAGTTGTGACAGATTCACCCCTCCACTTT.

The sample holds a few counts of this clone. V usage is TRBV4-1 and J usage is TRBJ1-1; D gene ambiguous. The germline V gene has CDR1 MGHRA and CDR2 YSYEKL. The length of the CDR3 is 13 residues. The V end was cut by 4 bases, the J end by 5 bases, with 11 bases between. The chain's CDR3 is CASSRSGRTEAFF. Written as DNA, the CDR3 is TGCGCCAGCAGCCGCTCTGGGAGGACTGAAGCTTTCTTT.

This chain joins TRBV2 and TRBJ2-7, with D possibly being TRBD1 (5 bases). The CDR3 runs to 13 residues. V dropped 5 bases and J dropped 4 bases, with 12 bases sitting between them. Germline CDR1 SNHLY, CDR2 FYNNEI. CDR3 DNA sequence: TGTGCCAGCAGTTTCGCAGGGTTGTACGAGCAGTACTTC. This gives the protein CASSFAGLYEQYF.

The chain's CDR3 is CASSLGGFGSGASYQETQYF. The CDR3 DNA is TGTGCCAGCAGCCTAGGGGGGTTCGGTTCAGGGGCTTCGTACCAAGAGACCCAGTACTTC. The chain combines TRBV7-8 with TRBJ2-5; D possibly uses TRBD1 or TRBD2 (6 bases each). The germline V gene has CDR1 SGHVS and CDR2 FQNEAQ. The CDR3 sequence is 20 residues long. The germline V and J ends were trimmed by 5 bases and 0 bases, with 28 bases remaining between them.

The chain uses TRBV28 and TRBJ2-1, with 9 nucleotides matching TRBD1. Trimming at V came to 5 bases and at J to 7 bases, leaving 6 bases not matched to a gene. The CDR3 sequence is 14 residues long. CDR1 is MDHEN, CDR2 SYDVKM, per germline. The chain's CDR3 is CASSPWDRVNEQFF. The DNA of the CDR3 is TGTGCCAGCAGTCCATGGGACAGGGTAAATGAGCAGTTCTTC.

This chain links TRBV6-5 with TRBJ1-2; a possible D gene is TRBD1 (6 bases). This CDR3 spans 14 amino acids. CDR1 is MNHEY and CDR2 is SVGAGI in the germline V gene. The V and J ends lost 1 base and 2 bases respectively, with 8 bases between them. The CDR3 here is CASSYLGQNYGYTF. The CDR3, as DNA: TGTGCCAGCAGTTACTTGGGACAAAACTATGGCTACACCTTC.

The chain employs TRBV6-1 and TRBJ1-5; D is uncertain. Trimming took off 0 bases at V and 6 bases at J, with 9 bases between the two ends. CDR3 length: 14 residues. Germline V CDR1 and CDR2: MNHNS, SASEGT. CDR3 nucleotides: TGTGCCAGCAGTGAAGCGGGAGGAGGTCAGCCCCAGCATTTT. Protein product: CASSEAGGGQPQHF.

This clone is a singleton in its sample. The V and J genes are TRBV4-2 and TRBJ2-5, with TRBD2 matching 8 bases. The junction had 27 bases not matched to a gene; V was cut back by 4 bases and J by 5 bases. This CDR3 is 21 amino acids long. Germline CDR1 and CDR2: LGHNA and YNFKEQ. CDR3 region: CASSPQPIIYFGGGIGETQYF. The CDR3 DNA reads TGTGCCAGCAGCCCGCAACCTATTATCTATTTTGGCGGGGGGATAGGGGAGACCCAGTACTTC.

This chain links TRBV21-1 with TRBJ1-5. TRBV21-1 constitutes a pseudogene. The CDR3 sequence is 21 residues long. CDR3 sequence: CASSKFFGFRGGRYSNQPQHF. As DNA, the CDR3 is TGTGCCAGCAGCAAATTTTTTGGGTTTAGGGGGGGGCGTTATAGCAATCAGCCCCAGCATTTT.

DNA of the CDR3: TGTGCCAGCAAGATTACCCAGGGGTACTCCTACGAGCAGTACTTC. It codes for CASKITQGYSYEQYF. The rearrangement links TRBV2 to TRBJ2-7, with D possibly being TRBD1 (6 bases). The CDR3 consists of 15 residues. Germline V gene sequence: CDR1 SNHLY, CDR2 FYNNEI. Trimming removed 7 bases from V and 0 bases from J, with 16 bases in between.